This TCR beta chain was sequenced in a study of blood T cell repertoires in COVID-19 (dated by TCRdb to 2018 to 2020). Study-wide context: Samples covering the acute and convalescent phases of COVID-19 were provided by collaborators in the United States, Italy and Spain. Deeply sampled blood TCRbeta repertoires from subjects exposed to, actively infected with, or recovered from COVID-19 were included in the dataset. The material from the prospective study consisted of cDNA or gDNA derived from T cells, B-cell-depleted T cells, or PBMCs. HLA class I and class II types, where available, came from metadata supplied by the sample provider rather than from assay-based typing. Sample metadata almost always included a de-identified subject ID, COVID-19 status, age in years and sex. Samples were obtained from the ongoing ImmuneRACE study (first 160 participants) and from 1,200 or so subjects provided by 6 global collaborators. The repertoires were made available in a free public database intended to serve as a resource for research on the immune response to SARS-CoV-2.

As for this clone: This clone's antigen is unknown. No base qualities exist here, and no much larger clone lies one base off it.

TCRbeta CDR3 regions were amplified from genomic DNA using the immunoSEQ Assay, a bias-controlled multiplex PCR. In the original analysis: The number of nucleated cells in each sample was estimated from the amplification of reference gene primers within the assay. To quantify the absolute abundance of each unique TCRbeta CDR3 rearrangement, sequence reads were collapsed and filtered. Productive Simpson clonality was computed per sample as the square root of Simpson's diversity index over productive rearrangements. Entries here come from immuneACCESS through TCRdb and include only in-frame sequences with V and J called. Some clones fail to appear in such tables; in the studies checked, an unresolved V gene covers under half of the shortfall, and the cause of the remainder is unknown. The D gene and trimming were derived from the DNA, and the V and J assignments and clone size from that table. Present in this sample are approximately 110,000 clones, 55% to 75% of which were seen just once. The ten largest clones add up to 0.75% to 0.9% of the sample.

What the research found in general, with its limitations: The quantity of clinical and demographic metadata differed by source and by participant and was supplied without curation.

The germline V gene gives CDR1 as SGDLS and CDR2 as YYNGEE. Its CDR3 holds 14 amino acids, cysteine through phenylalanine. Only the CDR3 DNA is retained, 42 bases long and in frame from the first base. V sheds 0 bases and J sheds 0 bases, leaving 7 bases between their ends. Whole blood was collected in K2EDTA tubes by collaborating institutions according to the institutions' own protocols. For TCRbeta analysis, collaborators shipped samples as frozen whole blood, isolated PBMCs, or DNA extracted from either of those sample types. Recombination connected TRBV9 to TRBJ2-7; the D segment cannot be called with confidence. The sequenced sample was peripheral blood. The sequence came from a human donor with acute or convalescent COVID-19. The donor label of this sample is uncertain. Here the CDR3 is given as CASSVVSFSYEQYF. The DNA reads as follows: TGTGCCAGCAGCGTAGTTAGTTTCTCCTACGAGCAGTACTTC.